A single sample is the source of the 30 T cell receptor beta chains below, sequenced in a study of shared clonotypes between healthy human individuals. The data were produced by immunoSEQ multiplex PCR, yet TCRdb's version contains in-frame clones alone and is incomplete. Found here are about 2.2 million clones, over 85% of them singletons; the top ten hold around 1.7%. Terminally differentiated effector memory CD45RA+ cells were excluded from the naive CD8 cells, which were CD45RO-negative and positively selected for CCR7. The source material was naive CD8+ T cells from PBMCs. The receptors were gathered from a man younger than 30 in good health. Some clones in this sample may be carry-over from other donors' samples.

The table lists this clone with a few counts. The chain has TRBV6-6 and TRBJ1-5; 8 bases fit TRBD1. The J segment lost 8 bases and the V segment lost 5 bases, leaving 8 bases of the junction unmatched. Per germline, CDR1 MNHNY and CDR2 SVGAGI (reference sequence). The length of the CDR3 is 14 residues. CDR3 coding DNA: TGTGCCAGCAGTCCAAGGACAGGGATAGAGCCCCAGCATTTT. The encoded protein is CASSPRTGIEPQHF.

This chain joins TRBV23-1 and TRBJ2-7; no clear D gene. TRBV23-1 is recorded as an ORF, its role being uncertain. The CDR3 is made up of 14 amino acids. The V end lost 4 bases, the J end lost 5 bases, and 15 bases lay between the germline ends. CDR3 sequence reads: CASSRPRRNDEQYF. The CDR3 nucleotides are TGCGCCAGCAGTCGGCCACGCCGTAATGACGAGCAGTACTTC.

The chain employs TRBV14 and TRBJ2-2, with 13 bases matching TRBD2. CDR1 and CDR2 (germline): SGHDN, FVKESK. The ends lost 4 bases at V and 4 bases at J; junction bases unmatched: 6. CDR3 length equals 17 residues. The chain's CDR3 is CASSPGGLAGLTGELFF. CDR3 coding DNA: TGTGCCAGCAGCCCTGGGGGACTAGCGGGACTCACCGGGGAGCTGTTTTTT.

The gene calls are TRBV19 and TRBJ2-2; TRBD1 might be the D (6 bases). V lost 3 bases and J lost 7, with 24 bases in between. The CDR3 sequence is 18 residues long. CDR1 and CDR2 from the germline V gene are LNHDA and SQIVND (reference sequence). The CDR3 coding sequence is TGTGCCAGTAGTATTCCTTATCGACAGGTAGTGAAGGTCGGGGAGCTGTTTTTT. Its protein product is CASSIPYRQVVKVGELFF.

J is TRBJ1-5 and V is TRBV2, with 9 bases fitting TRBD1. Unmatched junction bases numbered 10, after V lost 6 bases and J lost 1 base. The CDR3 loop spans 17 amino acids. CDR1 and CDR2 from the germline V gene are SNHLY and FYNNEI. The CDR3 DNA reads as TGTGCCAGCAGCCCAAAGGCTGGGACAGGGAGCAATCAGCCCCAGCATTTT. It encodes CASSPKAGTGSNQPQHF.

The chain couples TRBV7-9 to TRBJ2-5; D is unclear. CDR3 size: 12 residues. V was trimmed by 0 bases and J by 10 bases, leaving 9 bases between them. Per the germline V gene, CDR1 is SEHNR and CDR2 is FQNEAQ (reference sequence). The CDR3 DNA follows: TGTGCCAGCAGCTTAGCGCGGTCAGGCCAGTACTTC. Protein product: CASSLARSGQYF.

The gene calls are TRBV7-2 and TRBJ2-7, with D unclear. From germline, CDR1 is SGHTA and CDR2 FQGNSA. This CDR3 is built from 13 residues. Deletions cut 2 bases from V and 3 bases from J, with 8 bases between. CDR3 region: CASSLRPDYEQYF. CDR3 coding DNA: TGTGCCAGCAGCTTAAGGCCAGACTACGAGCAGTACTTC.

The CDR3 loop reads CASSVTGGSYEQYF. In DNA, the CDR3 is TGCGCCAGCAGCGTGACAGGGGGCTCCTACGAGCAGTACTTC. V and J are TRBV4-1 and TRBJ2-7; TRBD1 agrees at 9 bases. The CDR3 has 14 residues. Per the germline V gene, CDR1 is MGHRA and CDR2 is YSYEKL. V lost 5 bases, J lost 0 bases, and 2 bases stayed unmatched.

This chain links TRBV9 with TRBJ1-2, with unresolved D. Germline V gives CDR1 SGDLS, CDR2 YYNGEE. The CDR3 has 13 residues. V was clipped by 3 bases and J by 3 bases, with 9 bases between them. For the CDR3, the DNA is TGTGCCAGCAGCGCGATGGCTGACTATGGCTACACCTTC. Its protein is CASSAMADYGYTF.

The chain links TRBV11-1 to TRBJ2-7; D gene uncertain. Trimming left V 4 bases short and J 2 bases short, with 9 bases between. CDR3 length: 13 residues. CDR1 is SGHAT, CDR2 FQDESV, per germline (reference sequence). The CDR3 protein is CASSWAVAYEQYF. In DNA form, the CDR3 reads TGTGCCAGCAGCTGGGCAGTAGCCTACGAGCAGTACTTC.

This chain connects TRBV7-9 to TRBJ2-4, with D perhaps being TRBD1 or TRBD2 (6 bases each). The V gene's germline CDR1 is SEHNR and CDR2 FQNEAQ (reference sequence). The CDR3 has 13 amino acids. The V end was cut by 1 base, the J end by 9 bases, with 10 bases between. CDR3: CASSLGGAGIQYF. CDR3 nucleotide sequence: TGTGCCAGCAGCTTAGGGGGGGCTGGCATTCAGTACTTC.

The V gene is TRBV6-5, the J gene TRBJ2-7; tentatively, D is TRBD2 (6 bases). Trimming took 8 bases from V and 4 from J, leaving 9 bases between them. From germline, CDR1 is MNHEY and CDR2 SVGAGI. The CDR3 spans 11 residues. CDR3: CASGGGYEQYF. In DNA, the CDR3 is TGTGCCAGCGGAGGAGGGTACGAGCAGTACTTC.

The chain recombines TRBV18 with TRBJ1-2; no reliable D call. The V gene lost 0 bases and the J gene lost 6 bases, with 8 bases spanning the gap. This CDR3 contains 13 residues. The germline V gene has CDR1 KGHSH and CDR2 LQKENI. The CDR3 sequence: CASSPPLEDGYTF. The CDR3 nucleotides are TGTGCCAGCTCACCACCGTTAGAGGATGGCTACACCTTC. Full variable domain (rest looked up from reference TRBV18 and TRBJ1-2): NAGVMQNPRHLVRRRGQEARLRCSPMKGHSHVYWYRQLPEEGLKFMVYLQKENIIDESGMPKERFSAEFPKEGPSILRIQQVVRGDSAAYFCASSPPLEDGYTFGSGTRLTVV.

The J gene is TRBJ2-7, the V gene TRBV9; 8 bases fit TRBD2. Trimming at V came to 0 bases and at J to 4 bases, leaving 12 bases not matched to a gene. Germline V lookup: CDR1 SGDLS, CDR2 YYNGEE. The CDR3 length is 17 residues. The CDR3: CASSVGSLTGGAYEQYF. CDR3 DNA: TGTGCCAGCAGCGTAGGGTCTCTAACGGGAGGGGCTTACGAGCAGTACTTC.

This rearrangement joins TRBV7-9 to TRBJ2-5; weak D call: TRBD1 (6 bases). This CDR3 contains 14 residues. The V and J ends lost 7 bases and 3 bases respectively, with 15 bases between them. Per germline, CDR1 SEHNR and CDR2 FQNEAQ (reference sequence). Here the CDR3 DNA reads TGTGCCAGCACCATGTACGACAGGAAAGAGACCCAGTACTTC. It yields the protein CASTMYDRKETQYF.

The J gene is TRBJ2-2, the V gene TRBV28, with 7 bases identical to TRBD2. The CDR3 has 16 residues. J was trimmed by 7 bases and V by 5 bases; bases with no gene match: 13. Per the germline V gene, CDR1 is MDHEN and CDR2 is SYDVKM. DNA for the CDR3: TGTGCCAGCAGTCTCGGGCCGGGGGGACCGGGCGGGGAGCTGTTTTTT. It translates to CASSLGPGGPGGELFF.

This clone was seen a handful of times. This chain joins TRBV4-1 and TRBJ1-1; the D gene is possibly TRBD1 (6 bases). V lost 2 bases to trimming and J lost 0 bases, with 10 bases between them. The CDR3 extends over 15 amino acids. The germline V gene encodes CDR1 MGHRA and CDR2 YSYEKL. This CDR3 is CASSQRTEMNTEAFF. In DNA, the CDR3 is TGCGCCAGCAGCCAACGGACAGAGATGAACACTGAAGCTTTCTTT.

Comments on this clone: This CDR3 is also generated by other DNA sequences in the sample. V and J are TRBV7-2 and TRBJ2-1, with a weak D call TRBD2 (6 bases). Germline V gene lookup returns CDR1 SGHTA and CDR2 FQGNSA. V lost 6 bases and J lost 5, with 20 bases in between. The CDR3 length is 16 residues. CDR3 amino acids: CASSLARLDGHNEQFF. The CDR3 region has the DNA TGTGCCAGCAGTCTAGCTCGACTAGATGGACACAATGAGCAGTTCTTC.

About this clone: Distinct nucleotide sequences in the sample also encode this CDR3. The rearrangement joins TRBV9 to TRBJ1-1; unclear D gene. Per germline, CDR1 SGDLS and CDR2 YYNGEE. V was cut by 0 bases and J by 0 bases, with 9 bases left in between. This CDR3 contains 15 residues. CDR3 region: CASSVAAGLNTEAFF. The CDR3 DNA sequence: TGTGCCAGCAGCGTAGCGGCAGGTCTGAACACTGAAGCTTTCTTT.

The chain's CDR3 is CASSPWGLPNTGELFF. The CDR3 DNA is TGTGCCAGCAGTCCTTGGGGGCTACCGAACACCGGGGAGCTGTTTTTT. This chain links TRBV2 with TRBJ2-2, with D perhaps matching TRBD1 (6 bases). This CDR3 has 16 amino acids. Germline V CDR1 and CDR2: SNHLY, FYNNEI. The germline V and J ends were trimmed by 5 bases and 0 bases, with 13 bases remaining between them.

For this clone: The sample carries other DNA sequences with the same CDR3. The chain is built from TRBV7-9 and TRBJ1-5; D unresolved. CDR1 and CDR2 from the germline V gene are SEHNR and FQNEAQ (reference sequence). Trimming stripped 1 base from V and 2 bases from J, with 6 bases between. The CDR3 runs to 14 residues. DNA for the CDR3: TGTGCCAGCAGCTTAGGCCCTGGCAATCAGCCCCAGCATTTT. Translation gives CASSLGPGNQPQHF.

The CDR3 DNA follows: TGTGCCAGCAGCAACCGGGACAGGGGGGAGAATGGCTACACCTTC. Translation gives CASSNRDRGENGYTF. The chain employs TRBV7-9 and TRBJ1-2; 11 bases match TRBD1. Trimming removed 5 bases from V and 6 bases from J; junction bases left unmatched: 8. Germline V lookup: CDR1 SEHNR, CDR2 FQNEAQ (reference sequence). The CDR3 extends over 15 amino acids.

The chain recombines TRBV7-9 with TRBJ1-2; D is possibly TRBD1 (5 bases). V was cut by 5 bases and J by 2 bases, with 12 bases left in between. The CDR3 loop spans 14 amino acids. Germline V gives CDR1 SEHNR, CDR2 FQNEAQ (reference sequence). CDR3 loop: CASSNVQGNYGYTF. CDR3 sequence (DNA): TGTGCCAGCAGCAACGTTCAGGGAAACTATGGCTACACCTTC.

The gene calls are TRBV27 and TRBJ1-5; no firm D call. Germline V CDR1 and CDR2: MNHEY, SMNVEV (reference sequence). The CDR3 sequence is 13 residues long. V dropped 2 bases and J dropped 7 bases, with 9 bases sitting between them. The CDR3 sequence is CASSLSSRQPQHF. The CDR3 DNA sequence: TGTGCCAGCAGTTTAAGTTCGCGGCAGCCCCAGCATTTT.

The gene calls are TRBV11-2 and TRBJ2-7, with D maybe TRBD2 (5 bases). The germline gives CDR1 SGHAT, CDR2 FQNNGV. With 0 bases removed from V and 2 bases from J, the gap between germline ends came to 14 bases. The CDR3 is 16 amino acids. The CDR3 DNA sequence: TGTGCCAGCAGCTTAGATCTAGCAGACCTAACCTACGAGCAGTACTTC. Translation: CASSLDLADLTYEQYF.

The chain has TRBV28 and TRBJ2-7, with a possible D match to TRBD2 (8 bases). This CDR3 is 16 amino acids long. V gave up 2 bases and J gave up 0 bases, with 14 bases separating them. The germline gives CDR1 MDHEN, CDR2 SYDVKM. The CDR3 DNA sequence: TGTGCCAGCAGTTTAAGGGGGCTAGCGGGCTCCTACGAGCAGTACTTC. It translates to CASSLRGLAGSYEQYF.

The V call is TRBV7-9, the J call TRBJ2-3; the match to TRBD2 covers 7 bases. The trim removed 6 bases at V and 3 bases at J, leaving 6 bases unmatched. CDR1 is SEHNR and CDR2 is FQNEAQ in the germline V gene (reference sequence). The CDR3 sequence is 14 residues long. The CDR3 sequence is CASRERGGTDTQYF. For the CDR3, the DNA is TGTGCCAGCAGGGAGCGGGGTGGGACAGATACGCAGTATTTT.

Of note for this clone: Other nucleotide sequences from this sample produce the same CDR3. This chain joins TRBV19 and TRBJ1-2; D remains ambiguous. This CDR3 has 12 amino acids. Germline assignment: CDR1 LNHDA and CDR2 SQIVND (reference sequence). V shed 1 base and J shed 4 bases, with 4 bases lying between them. The CDR3 reads CASSIAGYGYTF. The DNA of the CDR3 is TGTGCCAGTAGTATAGCTGGCTATGGCTACACCTTC.

This clone was detected once. The V call is TRBV15, the J call TRBJ1-4; D is unclear. The CDR3 sequence is 15 residues long. Germline CDR1 is LNHNV and CDR2 is YYDKDF (reference sequence). V was trimmed by 2 bases and J by 3 bases, leaving 10 bases between them. This CDR3 is CATSRLAGPNEKLFF. CDR3 DNA sequence: TGTGCCACCAGCAGACTGGCAGGCCCTAATGAAAAACTGTTTTTT.

The CDR3 sequence is CASSSFRDSGSPMNTEAFF. The CDR3 nucleotides read TGTGCCAGCAGTTCCTTCCGGGACAGCGGATCCCCCATGAACACTGAAGCTTTCTTT. The chain uses TRBV28 and TRBJ1-1; the match to TRBD1 covers 7 bases. With V trimmed by 4 bases and J by 0 bases, 17 bases remained unmatched. CDR1 and CDR2 (germline): MDHEN, SYDVKM. This CDR3 comprises 19 residues. Using reference TRBV28 and TRBJ1-1 for the parts outside the CDR3, the full variable domain is DVKVTQSSRYLVKRTGEKVFLECVQDMDHENMFWYRQDPGLGLRLIYFSYDVKMKEKGDIPEGYSVSREKKERFSLILESASTNQTSMYLCASSSFRDSGSPMNTEAFFGQGTRLTVV.